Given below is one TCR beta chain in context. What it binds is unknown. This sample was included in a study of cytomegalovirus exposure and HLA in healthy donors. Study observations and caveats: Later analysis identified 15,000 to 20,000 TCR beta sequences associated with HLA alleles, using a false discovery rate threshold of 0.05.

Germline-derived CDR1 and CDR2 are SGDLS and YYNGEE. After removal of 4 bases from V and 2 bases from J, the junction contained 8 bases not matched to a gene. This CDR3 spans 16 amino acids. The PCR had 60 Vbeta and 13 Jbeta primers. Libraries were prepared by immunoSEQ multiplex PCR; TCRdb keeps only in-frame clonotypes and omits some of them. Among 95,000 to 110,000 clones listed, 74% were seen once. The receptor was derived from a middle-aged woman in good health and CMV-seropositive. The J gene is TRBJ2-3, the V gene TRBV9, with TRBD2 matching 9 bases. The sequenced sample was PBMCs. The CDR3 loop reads CASSPRLAEPTDTQYF. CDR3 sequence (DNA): TGTGCCAGCAGCCCACGACTAGCGGAGCCCACAGATACGCAGTATTTT.